This passage covers 19 T cell receptor beta chains from one sample sequenced in a study of tumor and adjacent non-tumor tissue in lung cancer. A modified ARM-PCR protocol with three rounds of nested PCR amplified TCRbeta. TCRdb reprocessed the multiplex PCR reads via MiXCR and lists one record per CDR3 protein. The sample has about 80,000 distinct CDR3 sequences; around 80% are singletons. RNA was extracted from bulk tissue without any cell sorting. More than 3 cm separated this lung sample from the edge of the tumor. Sequencing used distant non-tumor lung tissue. The receptors were sampled from a man in his sixties with non-small cell lung cancer.

A word on this clonotype: A junction end diverges from the germline sequence, so it may reflect a read error. The chain has TRBV11-2 and TRBJ1-2; D is possibly TRBD1 (6 bases). CDR3 length: 15 amino acids. Germline CDR1 is SGHAT and CDR2 is FQNNGV. As DNA, the CDR3 is TGTGTCAGCAGCCTACCTTCGGCAGGGGCCAGGGGCTACACCTTC. It yields the protein CVSSLPSAGARGYTF.

This chain links TRBV12-3 or TRBV12-4 with TRBJ2-3; the D gene could be TRBD1 or TRBD2 (5 bases each). This CDR3 comprises 16 residues. Trimming stripped 8 bases from V and 5 bases from J, with 23 bases between. The CDR3 DNA follows: TGTGCCAGCTGTCCTTACTGGCTAGCCCAGGGAGATACGCAGTATTTT. Encoded protein: CASCPYWLAQGDTQYF.

This clonotype has at least ten counts. This chain links TRBV6-5 with TRBJ2-2, with no clear D. V was trimmed by 0 bases and J by 6 bases, leaving 2 bases between them. Germline V gene data show CDR1 as MNHEY and CDR2 as SVGAGI. The CDR3 sequence is 12 residues long. CDR3 sequence reads: CASSYSAGELFF. The CDR3 coding sequence is TGTGCCAGCAGTTACTCGGCCGGGGAGCTGTTTTTT.

This sequence joins TRBV5-1 and TRBJ1-3; no clear D gene. The V gene lost 7 bases and the J gene lost 3 bases, with 14 bases spanning the gap. Germline V CDR1 and CDR2: SGHRS, YFSETQ. There are 14 residues in the CDR3. The CDR3 spells CASDFDTRGNTIYF. In DNA, the CDR3 is TGCGCCAGCGACTTCGACACTCGTGGAAACACCATATATTTT.

There are a few counts of this clonotype. Being one base from a much bigger clone, this may be a read error. The rearrangement joins TRBV10-1 to TRBJ2-1, with D possibly TRBD2 on 6 matching bases. V dropped 8 bases and J dropped 7 bases, with 18 bases sitting between them. The germline CDR1 and CDR2 sequences are WNHNN and SYGVQD (reference sequence). This CDR3 spans 14 amino acids. The CDR3 bases are TGCGCCAGCCGGCGGGAATGGGATGGGAATGAGCAGTTCTTC. It specifies CASRREWDGNEQFF.

This chain links TRBV6-1 with TRBJ2-1; 7 bases are shared with TRBD2. This CDR3 spans 15 amino acids. Germline V gives CDR1 MNHNS, CDR2 SASEGT. Here the CDR3 DNA reads TGTACCACCCGACCCCCCGGACTAGGTAAGAATGAGCAGTTCTTC. Translated: CTTRPPGLGKNEQFF.

Comments on this clonotype: This is likely a read error, given that the CDR3 carries no conserved phenylalanine or tryptophan at its end. The V call is TRBV5-4, the J call TRBJ2-2, with a tentative D call TRBD2 (5 bases). This CDR3 is built from 18 residues. Germline V lookup: CDR1 SGHNT, CDR2 YYREEE (reference sequence). The CDR3 here is CASSLDGQRQTNTGELFI. The CDR3 DNA reads as TGTGCCAGCAGCTTGGATGGTCAGCGGCAAACGAACACCGGTGAGCTGTTTATT.

As for this clonotype: Sequence at one end of the junction differs from germline and may be a read error. This chain links TRBV7-9 with TRBJ1-4; D call uncertain. Looked up from germline, CDR1 is SEHNR and CDR2 is FQNEAQ (reference sequence). The CDR3 runs to 12 residues. CDR3 residues: CASSSRDENLFF. The CDR3 DNA reads TGTGCCAGTAGCTCTAGGGATGAAAATCTGTTTTTT. The whole variable domain, remainder taken from reference TRBV7-9 and TRBJ1-4, is DTGVSQNPRHKITKRGQNVTFRCDPISEHNRLYWYRQTLGQGPEFLTYFQNEAQLEKSRLLSDRFSAERPKGSFSTLEIQRTEQGDSAMYLCASSSRDENLFFGSGTQLSVL.

There are a few counts of this clonotype. The CDR3 sequence: CASSSFGGEQYF. The CDR3 DNA reads TGCGCCAGCAGCTCCTTTGGGGGCGAGCAGTACTTC. V gene TRBV5-1 combines with J gene TRBJ2-7; D possibly matches TRBD1 or TRBD2 (5 bases each). Trimming removed 3 bases from V and 6 bases from J, with 10 bases in between. The CDR3 is made up of 12 amino acids. Germline loops: CDR1 SGHRS, CDR2 YFSETQ.

On this clonotype itself: Germline is not matched at one junction end, which may reflect a read error. This chain connects TRBV11-3 to TRBJ2-5; the D is unclear. The CDR3 totals 15 residues. In germline, CDR1 is SGHNT, CDR2 YENEEA. CDR3 bases: TGTGCCAACAGCTTAGAAAAGGTTTACCAAGAGACCCAGTACTTC. Translating gives CANSLEKVYQETQYF.

CDR3 sequence (DNA): TGTGCCAGCACGAACAATGACGACTCCTACGAGCAGTACTTC. Its protein product is CASTNNDDSYEQYF. The genes are TRBV4-2 and TRBJ2-7, with D unclear. Germline V CDR1 and CDR2: LGHNA, YNFKEQ. This CDR3 is built from 14 residues. V was clipped by 7 bases and J by 0 bases, with 13 bases between them.

This clonotype was observed once. This rearrangement joins TRBV20-1 to TRBJ2-5; D is unresolved. Germline CDR1 is DFQATT and CDR2 is SNEGSKA (reference sequence). Trimming pared 2 bases from V and 5 bases from J, leaving 15 bases between. The CDR3 has 14 amino acids. The CDR3 region is CSARPPGIRETQYF. The CDR3 nucleotides read TGCAGTGCTAGACCTCCCGGAATAAGGGAGACCCAGTACTTC.

The chain combines TRBV7-9 with TRBJ2-3; 10 nucleotides line up with TRBD2. CDR3 length equals 16 residues. The ends lost 3 bases at V and 1 base at J; junction bases unmatched: 4. Germline CDR1 SEHNR, CDR2 FQNEAQ (reference sequence). The CDR3 DNA is TGTGCCAGCAGCTTGCAACTAGCGGGACGCACAGATACGCAGTATTTT. It translates to CASSLQLAGRTDTQYF.

Of note for this clonotype: One end of the junction varies from germline; a read error may be responsible. The CDR3 protein is CTSSASTDTQYF. CDR3 nucleotides: TGTACCAGCAGCGCAAGCACAGATACGCAATATTTT. The chain joins TRBV6-5 to TRBJ2-3, with D unresolved. Per germline, CDR1 MNHEY and CDR2 SVGAGI. The CDR3 has 12 amino acids.

J is TRBJ2-1 and V is TRBV29-1; maybe TRBD2 (5 bases). Trimming cost V 7 bases and J 8 bases, with 18 bases left between them. Germline CDR1 reads SQVTM; CDR2 reads ANQGSEA. CDR3 length equals 13 residues. The CDR3 spells CSADLAPVDEQFF. The CDR3, as DNA: TGCAGCGCCGACCTAGCACCCGTGGATGAGCAGTTCTTC.

This clonotype was seen repeatedly, ten times or more. CDR3: CASSLGQGEKAFF. As DNA, the CDR3 is TGTGCCAGCAGCTTGGGACAAGGAGAGAAAGCTTTCTTT. The chain carries TRBV11-2 and TRBJ1-1, with a weak D call TRBD1 (6 bases). From germline, CDR1 is SGHAT and CDR2 FQNNGV. Trimming removed 3 bases at V and 9 bases at J, with 14 bases between. The CDR3 has 13 amino acids.

Concerning this clonotype itself: Mismatch with germline at one junction end may stem from a read error. The J gene is TRBJ2-1, the V gene TRBV5-4; 7 bases are shared with TRBD2. Germline V CDR1 and CDR2: SGHNT, YYREEE (reference sequence). The CDR3 spans 16 residues. The CDR3 region has the DNA TGTGCCAGCAGCTTCTTAAAGCGGGACTCCTACAGTGAGCAGTTCTTC. The encoded protein is CASSFLKRDSYSEQFF.

Note on this clonotype: At one boundary the junction diverges from the germline segment, which might be a read error. The chain employs TRBV6-5 and TRBJ1-5; 7 positions agree with TRBD1. This CDR3 has 15 amino acids. CDR1 is MNHEY, CDR2 SVGAGI, per germline. CDR3 loop: CASNYRQGRNQPQHF. CDR3 nucleotides: TGTGCCAGCAATTACCGACAGGGACGCAACCAGCCCCAGCATTTT.

In regard to this clonotype: One end of the junction varies from germline; a read error may be responsible. CDR3 residues: CTSSPAGTTGNTIYF. CDR3 in DNA: TGTACCAGCAGCCCAGCAGGGACCACAGGAAACACCATATATTTT. The rearrangement links TRBV11-3 to TRBJ1-3; tentative D call: TRBD1 (5 bases). Germline V gene data show CDR1 as SGHNT and CDR2 as YENEEA. The CDR3 totals 15 residues.